This T cell receptor beta chain is drawn from a study of identical twins. TCRdb reprocessed the 5' RACE reads with MiXCR, giving one entry per CDR3 protein. The sample lists 200,000 to 250,000 distinct CDR3 sequences; over 5% were seen once. General study findings and limits: One should note that invariant MAIT and iNKT cells could partly confound zero-insertion analyses.

This clonotype has a handful of counts. Its cognate antigen is unknown. The sample was also reused in another study, on T cells expressing NK-cell markers.

The sequenced sample consisted of CD8+ T cells sorted from blood. The receptor's source is a woman between 18 and 29 years old in good health.

The CDR3 nucleotides read TGTGCCAGCAGTTACTCAGCCAGGAACACCGGGGAGCTGTTTTTT. Residues: CASSYSARNTGELFF. The chain has TRBV6-2 or TRBV6-3 and TRBJ2-2, with D unresolved. Germline assignment: CDR1 MNHEY and CDR2 SVGEGT. The V gene lost 0 bases and the J gene lost 1 base, with 6 bases spanning the gap. CDR3 length equals 15 residues.